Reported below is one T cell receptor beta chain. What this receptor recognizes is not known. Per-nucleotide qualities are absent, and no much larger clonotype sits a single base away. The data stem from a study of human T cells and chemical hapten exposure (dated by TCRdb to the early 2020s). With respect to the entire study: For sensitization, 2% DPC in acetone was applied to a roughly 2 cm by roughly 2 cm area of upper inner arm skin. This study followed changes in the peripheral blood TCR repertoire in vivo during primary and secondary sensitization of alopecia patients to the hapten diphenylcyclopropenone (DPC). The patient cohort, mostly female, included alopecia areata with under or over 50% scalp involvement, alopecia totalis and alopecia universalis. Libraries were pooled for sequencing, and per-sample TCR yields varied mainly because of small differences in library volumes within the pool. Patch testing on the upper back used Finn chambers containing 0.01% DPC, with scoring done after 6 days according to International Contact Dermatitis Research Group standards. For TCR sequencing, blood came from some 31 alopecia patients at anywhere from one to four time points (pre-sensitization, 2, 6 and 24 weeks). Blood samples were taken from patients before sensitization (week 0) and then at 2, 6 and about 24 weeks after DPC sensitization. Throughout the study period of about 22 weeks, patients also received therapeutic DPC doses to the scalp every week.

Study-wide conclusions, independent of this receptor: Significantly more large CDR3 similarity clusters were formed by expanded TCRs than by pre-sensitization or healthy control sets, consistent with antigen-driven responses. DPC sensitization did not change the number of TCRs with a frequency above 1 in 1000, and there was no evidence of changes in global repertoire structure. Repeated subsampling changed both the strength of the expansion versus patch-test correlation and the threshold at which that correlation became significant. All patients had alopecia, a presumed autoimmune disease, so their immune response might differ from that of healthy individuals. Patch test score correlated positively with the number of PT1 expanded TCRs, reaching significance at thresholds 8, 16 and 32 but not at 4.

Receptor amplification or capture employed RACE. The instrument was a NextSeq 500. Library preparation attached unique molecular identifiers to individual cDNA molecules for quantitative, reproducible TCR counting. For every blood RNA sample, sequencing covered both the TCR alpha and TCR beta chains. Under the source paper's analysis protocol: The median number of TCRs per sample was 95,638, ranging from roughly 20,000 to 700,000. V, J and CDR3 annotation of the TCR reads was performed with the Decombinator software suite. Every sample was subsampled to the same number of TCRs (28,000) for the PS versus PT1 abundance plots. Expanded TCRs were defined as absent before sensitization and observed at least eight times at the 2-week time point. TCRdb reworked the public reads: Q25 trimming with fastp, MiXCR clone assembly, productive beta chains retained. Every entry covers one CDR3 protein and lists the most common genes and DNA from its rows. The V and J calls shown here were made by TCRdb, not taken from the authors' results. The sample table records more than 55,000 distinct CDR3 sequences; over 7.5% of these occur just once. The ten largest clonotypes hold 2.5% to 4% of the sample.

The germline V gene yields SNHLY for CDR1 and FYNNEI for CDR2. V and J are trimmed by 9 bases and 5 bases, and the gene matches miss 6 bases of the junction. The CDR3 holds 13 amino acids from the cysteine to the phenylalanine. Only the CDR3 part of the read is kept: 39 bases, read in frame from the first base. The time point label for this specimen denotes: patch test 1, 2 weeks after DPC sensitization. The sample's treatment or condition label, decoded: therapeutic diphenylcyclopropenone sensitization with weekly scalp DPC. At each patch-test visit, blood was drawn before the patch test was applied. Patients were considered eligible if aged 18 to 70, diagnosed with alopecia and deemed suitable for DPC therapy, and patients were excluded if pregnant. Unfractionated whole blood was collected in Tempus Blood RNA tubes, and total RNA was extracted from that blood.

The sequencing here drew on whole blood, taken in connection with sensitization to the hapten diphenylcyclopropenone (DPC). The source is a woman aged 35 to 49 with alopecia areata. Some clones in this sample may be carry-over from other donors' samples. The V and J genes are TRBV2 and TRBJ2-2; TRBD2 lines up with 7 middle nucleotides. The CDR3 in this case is CASLGGWTGELFF. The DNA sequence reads TGTGCCAGTCTGGGGGGGTGGACCGGGGAGCTGTTTTTT.